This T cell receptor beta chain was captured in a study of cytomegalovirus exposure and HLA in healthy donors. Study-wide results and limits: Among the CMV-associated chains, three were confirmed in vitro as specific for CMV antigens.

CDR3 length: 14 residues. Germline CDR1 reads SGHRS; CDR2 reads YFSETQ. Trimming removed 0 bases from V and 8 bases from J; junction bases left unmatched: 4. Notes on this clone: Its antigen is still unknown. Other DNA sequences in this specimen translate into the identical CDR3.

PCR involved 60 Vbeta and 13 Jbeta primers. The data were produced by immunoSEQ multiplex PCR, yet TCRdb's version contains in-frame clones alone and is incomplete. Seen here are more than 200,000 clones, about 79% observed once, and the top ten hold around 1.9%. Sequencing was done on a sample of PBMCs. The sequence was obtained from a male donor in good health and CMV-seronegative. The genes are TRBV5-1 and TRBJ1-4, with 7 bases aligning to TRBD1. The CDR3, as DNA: TGCGCCAGCAGCTTGGCAGGGGGTAACGAAAAACTGTTTTTT. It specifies CASSLAGGNEKLFF.